This record looks at one TCR beta chain sequence and its context. These data come from a study of identical twins. TCRdb redid the calling of the 5' RACE reads with MiXCR, one entry per CDR3 protein. Among 150,000 or so distinct CDR3 sequences listed, roughly 3.5% were seen once. Between the trimmed V and J ends, which lost 2 bases and 8 bases, there was a span of 12 bases. CDR1 and CDR2 from the germline V gene are MNHNS and SASEGT. The CDR3 extends over 14 amino acids. The sequence was obtained from a man between 18 and 29 years old in good health. Sequencing was done on a sample of memory T cells sorted from blood. The chain couples TRBV6-1 to TRBJ1-4; no firm D call. This CDR3 reads CASSESGGREKLFF. CDR3 DNA: TGTGCCAGCAGTGAATCCGGAGGGAGGGAAAAACTGTTTTTT.